This TCR beta chain was identified during a study of blood T cell repertoires in COVID-19. Study-level background: COVID-19 samples, acute and convalescent, were from the United States, Italy and Spain. From T cells, B-cell-depleted T cells, or PBMCs came the material, which was cDNA or gDNA.

Germline CDR1 reads SQVTM; CDR2 reads ANQGSEA. The CDR3 length is 12 residues. Trimming removed 7 bases at V and 8 bases at J, with 15 bases between. By share of the sample, this clone is medium-sized. Authors' data handling: Researchers report that nucleated cell counts were estimated from reference gene primer amplification. The assay was immunoSEQ multiplex PCR, and TCRdb's table has in-frame clones only and misses some. From that table come the V and J calls and clone size; the DNA was used to work out D and trimming. The sample consists of roughly 80,000 clones, more than 80% of them appearing once.

The V and J genes are TRBV29-1 and TRBJ2-1; TRBD1 is a possible D gene (6 bases). Material: peripheral blood. The receptor comes from a human donor in a cohort sampled during active COVID-19. This CDR3 is CSALGASYEQFF. As DNA, the CDR3 is TGCAGCGCCCTGGGGGCTAGTTATGAGCAGTTCTTC.